This T cell receptor beta chain was captured by sequencing in a study of tumor and adjacent non-tumor tissue in lung cancer. Study at large: Patients were aged roughly 30 to 76, ten or so men and 4 to 6 women, stage I to III.

Three rounds of nested PCR, following a modified ARM-PCR protocol, produced the TCRbeta library. MiXCR, run by TCRdb on the multiplex PCR reads, gives a single entry per CDR3 protein. The table shows 200,000 to 250,000 distinct CDR3 sequences, with about two thirds occurring only once. V lost 1 base and J 9 bases, leaving 12 bases between the germline ends. Germline assignment: CDR1 LGHNA and CDR2 YSLEER. The length of the CDR3 is 13 residues. RNA was extracted from bulk tissue without any cell sorting. This clonotype was counted at least ten times. The TCR comes from a man in his fifties or sixties with non-small cell lung cancer. Sequencing was carried out using lung tumor tissue. The rearrangement joins TRBV4-3 to TRBJ2-5, with D uncertain. CDR3 loop: CASSQVVGFSQYF. DNA for the CDR3: TGCGCCAGCAGCCAAGTTGTTGGGTTTTCCCAGTACTTC.